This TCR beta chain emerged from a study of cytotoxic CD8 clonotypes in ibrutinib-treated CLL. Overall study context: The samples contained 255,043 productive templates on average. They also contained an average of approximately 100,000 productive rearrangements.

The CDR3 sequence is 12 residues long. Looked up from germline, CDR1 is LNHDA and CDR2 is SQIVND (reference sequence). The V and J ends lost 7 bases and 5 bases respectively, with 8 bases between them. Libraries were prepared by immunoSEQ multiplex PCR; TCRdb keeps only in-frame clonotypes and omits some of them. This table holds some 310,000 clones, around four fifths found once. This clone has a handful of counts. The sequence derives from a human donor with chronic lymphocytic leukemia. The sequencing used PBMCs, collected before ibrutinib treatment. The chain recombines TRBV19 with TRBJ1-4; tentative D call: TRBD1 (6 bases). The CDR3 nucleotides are TGTGCCAGTATAGGGGGGAATGAAAAACTGTTTTTT. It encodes CASIGGNEKLFF.